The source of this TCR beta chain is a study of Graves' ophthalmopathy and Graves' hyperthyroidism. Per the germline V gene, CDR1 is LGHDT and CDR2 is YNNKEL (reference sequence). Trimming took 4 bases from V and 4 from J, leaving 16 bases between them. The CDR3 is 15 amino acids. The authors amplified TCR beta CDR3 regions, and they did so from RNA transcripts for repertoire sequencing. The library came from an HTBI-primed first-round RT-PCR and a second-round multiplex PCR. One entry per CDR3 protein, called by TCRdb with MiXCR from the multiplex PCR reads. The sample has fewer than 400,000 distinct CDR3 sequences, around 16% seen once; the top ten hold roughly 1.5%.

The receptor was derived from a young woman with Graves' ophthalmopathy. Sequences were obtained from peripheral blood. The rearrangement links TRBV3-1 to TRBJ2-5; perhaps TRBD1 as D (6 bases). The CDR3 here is CASSPSVLGGETQYF. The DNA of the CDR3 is TGTGCCAGCAGCCCCAGTGTGCTAGGGGGAGAGACCCAGTACTTC.